This TCR beta chain was captured by sequencing in a study of neoadjuvant anti-PD-1 for oral cavity cancer. Turning to the study itself: Around day 43, patients without progression received a fourth nivolumab dose before surgery.

CDR1 is GTSNPN and CDR2 is SVGIG in the germline V gene (reference sequence). The ends lost 2 bases at V and 5 bases at J; junction bases unmatched: 5. The CDR3 loop spans 14 amino acids. Two replicates per tumor sample, mostly from 4 to 5.5 ug of genomic DNA. Using immunoSEQ multiplex PCR, the repertoire was profiled, and TCRdb retains in-frame clones only, with some absent. This table has about 24,000 clones, 26% appearing once. The time point here: after neoadjuvant nivolumab, at surgical resection. Patients were newly diagnosed with stage II-IVA oral cavity squamous cell carcinoma without prior systemic or radiation treatment.

The chain is built from TRBV30 and TRBJ2-7; 11 nucleotides match TRBD1. The sequence derives from a person aged 40-85 years with oral cavity squamous cell carcinoma. Sample: tumor tissue, taken after nivolumab (anti-PD-1) treatment. The CDR3 DNA reads TGTGCCTGGAGTCTGGGACAGGGGGTCCACGAGCAGTACTTC. This gives the protein CAWSLGQGVHEQYF.